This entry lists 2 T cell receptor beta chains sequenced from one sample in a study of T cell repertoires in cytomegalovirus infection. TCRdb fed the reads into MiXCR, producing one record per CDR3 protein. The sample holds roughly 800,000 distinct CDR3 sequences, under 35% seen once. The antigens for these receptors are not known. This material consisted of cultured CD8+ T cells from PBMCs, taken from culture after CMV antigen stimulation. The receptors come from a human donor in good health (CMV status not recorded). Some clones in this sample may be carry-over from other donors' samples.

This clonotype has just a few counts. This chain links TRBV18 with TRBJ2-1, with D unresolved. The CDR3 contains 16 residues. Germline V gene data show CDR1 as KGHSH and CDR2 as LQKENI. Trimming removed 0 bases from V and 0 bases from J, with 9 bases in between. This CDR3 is CASSPPFRSSYNEQFF. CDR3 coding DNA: TGTGCCAGCTCACCACCTTTCAGGAGCTCCTACAATGAGCAGTTCTTC.

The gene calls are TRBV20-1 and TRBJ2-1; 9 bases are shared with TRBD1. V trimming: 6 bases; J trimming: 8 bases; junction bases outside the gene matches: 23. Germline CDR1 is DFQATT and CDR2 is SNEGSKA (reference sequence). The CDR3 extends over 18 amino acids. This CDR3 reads CSALDRGLQLRPFYEQFF. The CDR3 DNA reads TGCAGTGCGCTGGACAGGGGACTCCAATTGAGGCCATTCTATGAGCAGTTCTTC.